One and the same sample provided the 8 T cell receptor beta chains below, sequenced in a study of T cell responses to AZD1222 COVID-19 vaccine. Libraries were prepared by immunoSEQ multiplex PCR; TCRdb keeps only in-frame clonotypes and omits some of them. The sample records 100,000 or so clones, 90% being singletons. The sequencing here drew on peripheral blood, taken on day 0 of AZD1222 vaccination. These receptor sequences come from an adult in good health.

J is TRBJ1-1 and V is TRBV6-2 or TRBV6-3; D call uncertain. Trimming pared 5 bases from V and 0 bases from J, leaving 10 bases between. The V gene's germline CDR1 is MNHEY and CDR2 SVGEGT. CDR3 length equals 14 residues. The CDR3 protein is CASSPAAVNTEAFF. CDR3 sequence (DNA): TGTGCCAGCAGTCCCGCTGCGGTGAACACTGAAGCTTTCTTT.

The chain combines TRBV19 with TRBJ1-1; the D is unclear. This CDR3 comprises 14 residues. V lost 5 bases and J 1 base, leaving 11 bases between the germline ends. CDR1 and CDR2 from the germline V gene are LNHDA and SQIVND (reference sequence). The CDR3 DNA is TGTGCCAGTAGTTCCCAGGCGGGGAACACTGAAGCTTTCTTT. Encoded protein: CASSSQAGNTEAFF.

This sequence joins TRBV12-3 or TRBV12-4 and TRBJ1-5; D unclear. The CDR3 runs to 12 residues. V was pared by 5 bases and J by 7 bases, with 9 bases between. In nucleotides, the CDR3 is TGTGCCAGCAGTGCTTTCGGGCAGCCCCAGCATTTT. Its protein is CASSAFGQPQHF.

This sequence joins TRBV5-1 and TRBJ2-1; 8 bases are shared with TRBD2. The CDR3 consists of 15 residues. Germline trimming cut 1 base from V and 7 bases from J; bases unmatched to any gene: 7. Germline-derived CDR1 and CDR2 are SGHRS and YFSETQ. CDR3 nucleotide sequence: TGCGCCAGCAGCTTGTCCCGGGGGGGCTTGAATGAGCAGTTCTTC. This codes for CASSLSRGGLNEQFF.

The chain recombines TRBV5-4 with TRBJ2-3, with D possibly TRBD2 on 5 matching bases. Germline V lookup: CDR1 SGHNT, CDR2 YYREEE (reference sequence). CDR3 size: 15 residues. V was shortened by 0 bases and J by 8 bases, with 16 bases between the two germline ends. The CDR3 here is CASSLVARRRGTQYF. In nucleotides, the CDR3 is TGTGCCAGCAGCTTGGTAGCTAGGAGGCGTGGTACGCAGTATTTT.

This sequence joins TRBV5-4 and TRBJ2-1; D is possibly TRBD2 (5 bases). Looked up from germline, CDR1 is SGHNT and CDR2 is YYREEE (reference sequence). The V gene lost 4 bases and the J gene lost 9 bases, with 14 bases spanning the gap. The CDR3 has 13 amino acids. The CDR3 protein is CASSDPRGSEQFF. CDR3 coding DNA: TGTGCCAGCAGCGATCCTCGAGGGAGTGAGCAGTTCTTC.

V usage is TRBV12-3 or TRBV12-4 and J usage is TRBJ2-3; D unclear. Trimming took off 3 bases at V and 1 base at J, with 5 bases between the two ends. This CDR3 comprises 13 residues. CDR3: CASSFRGTDTQYF. The CDR3 nucleotides are TGTGCCAGCAGTTTTCGGGGCACAGATACGCAGTATTTT.

J is TRBJ2-1 and V is TRBV2, with TRBD1 matching over 9 bases. Germline values: CDR1 SNHLY, CDR2 FYNNEI. Germline trimming cut 11 bases from V and 2 bases from J; bases unmatched to any gene: 4. This CDR3 region has 13 residues. The CDR3 here is CAGRDRAYNEQFF. CDR3 sequence (DNA): TGTGCCGGCCGGGACAGGGCCTACAATGAGCAGTTCTTC. Full variable domain (missing parts from reference TRBV2 and TRBJ2-1): EPEVTQTPSHQVTQMGQEVILRCVPISNHLYFYWYRQILGQKVEFLVSFYNNEISEKSEIFDDQFSVERPDGSNFTLKIRSTKLEDSAMYFCAGRDRAYNEQFFGPGTRLTVL.